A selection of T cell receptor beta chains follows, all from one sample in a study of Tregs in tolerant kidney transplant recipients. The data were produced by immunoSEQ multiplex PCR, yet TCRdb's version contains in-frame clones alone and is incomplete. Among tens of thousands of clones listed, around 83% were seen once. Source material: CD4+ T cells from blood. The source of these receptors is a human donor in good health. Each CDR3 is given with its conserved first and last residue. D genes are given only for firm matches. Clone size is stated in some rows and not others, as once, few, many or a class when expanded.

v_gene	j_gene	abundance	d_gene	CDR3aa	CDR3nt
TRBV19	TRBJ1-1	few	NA	CASSIFQRGMNTEAFF	TGTGCCAGTAGTATTTTCCAACGTGGGATGAACACTGAAGCTTTCTTT
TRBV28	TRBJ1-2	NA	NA	CASSLRPTAYGYTF	TGTGCCAGCAGTTTACGTCCGACAGCCTATGGCTACACCTTC
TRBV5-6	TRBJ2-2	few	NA	CASSFWGVFTGELFF	TGTGCCAGCAGCTTTTGGGGGGTCTTCACCGGGGAGCTGTTTTTT
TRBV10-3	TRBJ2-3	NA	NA	CAIRNPSRDTQYF	TGTGCCATCCGGAACCCATCCCGGGATACGCAGTATTTT
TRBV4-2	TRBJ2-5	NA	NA	CASSQAVSRGGGETQYF	TGTGCCAGCAGCCAAGCGGTCTCTCGGGGAGGAGGAGAGACCCAGTACTTC
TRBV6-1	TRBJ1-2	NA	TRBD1	CASTGGAGGYTF	TGTGCCAGCACAGGGGGCGCGGGAGGCTACACCTTC
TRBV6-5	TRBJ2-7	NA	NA	CASSRTLVVEQYF	TGTGCCAGCAGCCGAACCTTAGTGGTCGAGCAGTACTTC
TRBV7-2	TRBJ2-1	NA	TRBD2	CASSFLNPGLAGDEQFF	TGTGCCAGCAGCTTCCTGAATCCGGGACTAGCGGGAGATGAGCAGTTCTTC
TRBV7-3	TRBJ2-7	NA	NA	CASSPWAGGEQYF	TGTGCCAGCAGCCCCTGGGCAGGGGGGGAGCAGTACTTC
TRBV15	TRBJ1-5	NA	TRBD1	CATSMTGGNLNQPQHF	TGTGCCACCAGTATGACAGGGGGAAATCTAAATCAGCCCCAGCATTTT